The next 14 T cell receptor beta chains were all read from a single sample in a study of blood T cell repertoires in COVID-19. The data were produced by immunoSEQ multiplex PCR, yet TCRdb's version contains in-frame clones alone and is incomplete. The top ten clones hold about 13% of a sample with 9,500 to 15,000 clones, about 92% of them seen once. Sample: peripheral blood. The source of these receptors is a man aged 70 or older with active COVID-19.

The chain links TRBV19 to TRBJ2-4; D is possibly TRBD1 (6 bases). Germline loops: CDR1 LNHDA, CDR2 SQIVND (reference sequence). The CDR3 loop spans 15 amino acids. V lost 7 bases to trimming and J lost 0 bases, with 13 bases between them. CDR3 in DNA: TGTGCCAGTACACAGGGAACACTAGCCAAAAACATTCAGTACTTC. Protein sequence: CASTQGTLAKNIQYF.

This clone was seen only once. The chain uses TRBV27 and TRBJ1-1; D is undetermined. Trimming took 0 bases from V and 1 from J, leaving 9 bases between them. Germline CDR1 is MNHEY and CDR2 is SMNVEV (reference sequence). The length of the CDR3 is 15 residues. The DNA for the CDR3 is TGTGCCAGCAGTTTATCTCGGGGAGCGAACACTGAAGCTTTCTTT. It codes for CASSLSRGANTEAFF.

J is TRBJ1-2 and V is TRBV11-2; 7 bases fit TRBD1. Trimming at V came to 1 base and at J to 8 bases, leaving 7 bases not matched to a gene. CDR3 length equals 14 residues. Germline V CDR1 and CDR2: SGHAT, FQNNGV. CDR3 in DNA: TGTGCCAGCAGCTTAGCCATTGGGACAGTAGGCTACACCTTC. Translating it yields CASSLAIGTVGYTF.

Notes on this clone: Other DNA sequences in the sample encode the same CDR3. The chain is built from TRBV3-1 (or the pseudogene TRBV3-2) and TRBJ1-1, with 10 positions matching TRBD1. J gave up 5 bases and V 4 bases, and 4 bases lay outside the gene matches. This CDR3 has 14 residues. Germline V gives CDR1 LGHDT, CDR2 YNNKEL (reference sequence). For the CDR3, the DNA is TGTGCCAGCAGCCTGGGACAGGGGCGGACTGAAGCTTTCTTT. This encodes CASSLGQGRTEAFF.

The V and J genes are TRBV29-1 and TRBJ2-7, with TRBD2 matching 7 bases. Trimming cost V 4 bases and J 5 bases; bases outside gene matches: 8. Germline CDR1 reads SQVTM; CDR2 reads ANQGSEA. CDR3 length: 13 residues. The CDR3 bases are TGCAGCGTTGGCCGCTCGGGGGGTGACGAGCAGTACTTC. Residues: CSVGRSGGDEQYF.

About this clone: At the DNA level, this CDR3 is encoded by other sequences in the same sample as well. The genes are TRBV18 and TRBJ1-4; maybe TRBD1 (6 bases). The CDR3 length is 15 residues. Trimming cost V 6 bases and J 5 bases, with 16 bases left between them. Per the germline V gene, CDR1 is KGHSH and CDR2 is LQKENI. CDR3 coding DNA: TGTGCCAGCTCGCTCATACAGGGACCAAATGAAAAACTGTTTTTT. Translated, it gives CASSLIQGPNEKLFF. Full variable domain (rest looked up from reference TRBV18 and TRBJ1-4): NAGVMQNPRHLVRRRGQEARLRCSPMKGHSHVYWYRQLPEEGLKFMVYLQKENIIDESGMPKERFSAEFPKEGPSILRIQQVVRGDSAAYFCASSLIQGPNEKLFFGSGTQLSVL.

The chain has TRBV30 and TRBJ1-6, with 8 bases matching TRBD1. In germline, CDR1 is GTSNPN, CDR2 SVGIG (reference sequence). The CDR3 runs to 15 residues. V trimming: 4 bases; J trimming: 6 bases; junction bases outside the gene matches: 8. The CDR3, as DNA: TGTGCCTGGATTCCGACAGGGGTAGGTAATTCACCCCTCCACTTT. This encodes CAWIPTGVGNSPLHF.

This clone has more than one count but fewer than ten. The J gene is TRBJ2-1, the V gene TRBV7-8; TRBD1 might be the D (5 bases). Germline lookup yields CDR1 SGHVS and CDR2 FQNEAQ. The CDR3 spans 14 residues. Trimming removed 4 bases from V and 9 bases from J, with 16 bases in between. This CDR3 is CASSYQGRVGEQFF. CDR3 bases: TGTGCCAGCAGCTACCAGGGCAGGGTCGGTGAGCAGTTCTTC.

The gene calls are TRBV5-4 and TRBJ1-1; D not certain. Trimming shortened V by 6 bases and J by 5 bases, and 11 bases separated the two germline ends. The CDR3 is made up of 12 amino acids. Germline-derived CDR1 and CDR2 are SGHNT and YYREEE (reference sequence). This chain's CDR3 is CASNRPGTEAFF. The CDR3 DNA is TGTGCCAGCAACAGACCGGGGACTGAAGCTTTCTTT.

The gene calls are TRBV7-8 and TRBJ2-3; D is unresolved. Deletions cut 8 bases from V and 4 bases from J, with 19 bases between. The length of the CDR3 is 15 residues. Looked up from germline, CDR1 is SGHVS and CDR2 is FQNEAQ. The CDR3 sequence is CASLRFEASADTQYF. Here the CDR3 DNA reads TGTGCCAGCTTGAGGTTCGAGGCCTCGGCAGATACGCAGTATTTT.

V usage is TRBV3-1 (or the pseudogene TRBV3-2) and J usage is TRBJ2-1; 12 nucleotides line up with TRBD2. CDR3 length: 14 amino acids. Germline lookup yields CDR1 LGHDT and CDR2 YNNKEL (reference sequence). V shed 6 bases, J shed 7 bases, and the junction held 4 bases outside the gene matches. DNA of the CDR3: TGTGCCAGCAGTTCCGGGACTAGCGGGAATGAGCAGTTCTTC. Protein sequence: CASSSGTSGNEQFF.

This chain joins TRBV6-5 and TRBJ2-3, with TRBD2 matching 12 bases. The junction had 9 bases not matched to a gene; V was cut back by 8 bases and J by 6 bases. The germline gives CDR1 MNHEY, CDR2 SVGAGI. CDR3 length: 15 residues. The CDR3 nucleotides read TGTGCCAGCGGACGGACTAGCGGGGTCACTGATACGCAGTATTTT. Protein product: CASGRTSGVTDTQYF.

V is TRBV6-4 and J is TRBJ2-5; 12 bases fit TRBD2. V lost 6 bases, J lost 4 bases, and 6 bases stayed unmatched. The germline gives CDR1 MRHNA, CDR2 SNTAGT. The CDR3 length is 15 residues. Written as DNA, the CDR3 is TGTGCCAGCAGCCAGACTAGCGGGAGATCAGAGACCCAGTACTTC. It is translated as CASSQTSGRSETQYF.

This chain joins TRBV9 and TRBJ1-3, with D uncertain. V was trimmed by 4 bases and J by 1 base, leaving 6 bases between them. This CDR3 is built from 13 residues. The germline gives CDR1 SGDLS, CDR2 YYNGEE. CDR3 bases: TGTGCCAGCAGCCCCGGGTCTGGAAACACCATATATTTT. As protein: CASSPGSGNTIYF.